The 32 T cell receptor beta chains given below trace back to one sample, sequenced in a study of glioma-infiltrating T cells (dated by TCRdb to between 2015 and 2016). The sequencing machine was an Illumina MiSeq. The iRepertoire nested amplicon-rescue multiplex PCR (arm-PCR) platform was used to amplify TCR alpha and beta CDR3 regions from RNA. The public reads were quality trimmed at Q25 with fastp and then assembled into clones with MiXCR by TCRdb, keeping productive beta chains. All rows with the same CDR3 protein become a single entry with the most common DNA and genes. The sample contains over 100,000 distinct CDR3 sequences, less than 30% of them found a single time. The leading ten clones occupy roughly a third of the sample. Material for sequencing was glioma tissue, nonneoplastic brain tissue, or PBMCs (not recorded which). These receptors all stem from a human donor with low-grade glioma or glioblastoma, undergoing nonglioma brain surgery, or in good health (not recorded which).

This clonotype has a handful of counts. The rearrangement uses TRBV7-3 and TRBJ1-1, with D hard to call. This CDR3 comprises 16 residues. Germline V lookup: CDR1 SGHTA, CDR2 FQGTGA. Trimming removed 1 base from V and 6 bases from J, with 18 bases in between. CDR3 coding DNA: TGTGCCAGCAGCTTAAGTCGGGTGGGAGCCAGCGCTGAAGCTTTCTTT. Protein product: CASSLSRVGASAEAFF.

This sequence joins TRBV29-1 and TRBJ2-3; 15 bases fit TRBD2. The CDR3 runs 16 residues. V gave up 5 bases and J gave up 6 bases; unmatched junction bases: 9. Germline assignment: CDR1 SQVTM and CDR2 ANQGSEA. CDR3 sequence: CSVLAGTSGGLDTQYF. In DNA, the CDR3 is TGCAGCGTTCTGGCCGGGACTAGCGGGGGGCTGGATACGCAGTATTTT.

This clonotype was observed at least ten times. The rearrangement links TRBV20-1 to TRBJ2-7; 7 bases are a match to TRBD2. This CDR3 has 14 amino acids. The J segment lost 4 bases and the V segment lost 4 bases, leaving 10 bases of the junction unmatched. CDR1 is DFQATT, CDR2 SNEGSKA, per germline (reference sequence). CDR3 amino acids: CSATSTGLKYEQYF. CDR3 DNA sequence: TGCAGTGCTACATCTACGGGACTAAAATACGAGCAGTACTTC.

Regarding this clonotype: A read error may be the cause here, since a much bigger clone is one base away. The rearrangement joins TRBV4-3 to TRBJ2-7, with D perhaps TRBD2 (6 bases). The germline gives CDR1 LGHNA, CDR2 YSLEER. The CDR3 totals 18 residues. The CDR3 reads CASSQENRGGRANYGQYF. The CDR3 DNA reads TGCGCCAGCAGCCAAGAGAACCGGGGAGGAAGGGCAAACTACGGGCAGTACTTC.

The sample holds many counts of this clonotype. The chain links TRBV6-6 to TRBJ1-1; TRBD1 is a possible D gene (6 bases). Germline V gene lookup returns CDR1 MNHNY and CDR2 SVGAGI (reference sequence). The CDR3 totals 15 residues. V was shortened by 1 base and J by 1 base, with 10 bases between the two germline ends. CDR3 sequence (DNA): TGTGCCAGCAGTTACTTAGGACAGAAGAACACTGAAGCTTTCTTT. This sequence encodes CASSYLGQKNTEAFF.

As concerns this clonotype: A much larger clone differs by one base, so this may be a read error. This chain links TRBV2 with TRBJ2-7, with D tentatively TRBD1 (6 bases). V lost 7 bases and J 2 bases, leaving 15 bases between the germline ends. The CDR3 length is 14 residues. Germline V gives CDR1 SNHLY, CDR2 FYNNEI. The CDR3 DNA sequence: TGTGCCAGCAAGGATAAACAGGGAACCTACGAGCAGTACTTC. Its translation is CASKDKQGTYEQYF.

This chain connects TRBV6-2 or TRBV6-3 to TRBJ2-1; 13 bases line up with TRBD2. The CDR3 loop spans 15 amino acids. V dropped 5 bases and J dropped 9; count of bases not matched to a gene: 7. Germline CDR1 and CDR2: MNHEY and SVGEGT. The CDR3 loop reads CASSPGTSGIGEQFF. The CDR3 DNA follows: TGTGCCAGCAGTCCCGGGACTAGCGGGATTGGTGAGCAGTTCTTC.

This clonotype was seen ten or more times. The CDR3 DNA reads as TGTGCCAGCAGTTTAAAGCCCCGCTACAATGAGCAGTTCTTC. It is translated as CASSLKPRYNEQFF. V gene TRBV12-3 or TRBV12-4 combines with J gene TRBJ2-1, with D unresolved. V was shortened by 2 bases and J by 3 bases, with 8 bases between the two germline ends. The CDR3 runs to 14 residues.

Many counts were recorded for this clonotype. This sequence joins TRBV10-3 and TRBJ2-7; 7 bases are a match to TRBD2. V shed 10 bases and J 5 bases; nucleotides not matched to a gene: 8. The CDR3 has 12 residues. The germline V gene has CDR1 ENHRY and CDR2 SYGVKD. CDR3 DNA sequence: TGTGCCAGCCGAGGGAGGGAGAACGAGCAGTACTTC. This translates into CASRGRENEQYF.

V is TRBV29-1 and J is TRBJ2-1, with D tentatively TRBD1 (5 bases). There are 14 residues in the CDR3. With 4 bases removed from V and 5 bases from J, the gap between germline ends came to 15 bases. Germline values: CDR1 SQVTM, CDR2 ANQGSEA. The CDR3 nucleotides are TGCAGCGTTGGTTCAGGGATACAGCACAATGAGCAGTTCTTC. Its translation: CSVGSGIQHNEQFF.

To note about this clonotype: One end of the junction varies from germline; a read error may be responsible. V gene TRBV6-5 combines with J gene TRBJ2-1; 8 nucleotides agree with TRBD2. This CDR3 spans 15 amino acids. Germline loops: CDR1 MNHEY, CDR2 SVGAGI. CDR3 DNA sequence: TGTGCCAGCAGTTACGGGGACTTTAGCGGGATAAAGGAGTCCTTC. Amino acids: CASSYGDFSGIKESF.

This clonotype has a count of ten or more. An end of the junction does not agree with germline; a read error may underlie this. The gene calls are TRBV9 and TRBJ1-6, with a tentative D call TRBD1 (6 bases). The CDR3 is made up of 15 amino acids. Germline values: CDR1 SGDLS, CDR2 YYNGEE. As DNA, the CDR3 is TGTGCCAGCAGCGTAGGGGGGGGCCCGAATTTACCCCTCCACTTT. It is translated as CASSVGGGPNLPLHF.

The table lists this clonotype with a few counts. This rearrangement joins TRBV11-3 to TRBJ1-1, with D uncertain. Germline CDR1 and CDR2: SGHNT and YENEEA. CDR3 length: 13 residues. Trimming pared 2 bases from V and 7 bases from J, leaving 11 bases between. The CDR3, as DNA: TGTGCCAGCAGCTTATCCAGAGCAGGTGAAGCTTTCTTT. Residues: CASSLSRAGEAFF.

The chain employs TRBV29-1 and TRBJ2-7, with unresolved D. The V end lost 5 bases, the J end lost 5 bases, and 10 bases lay between the germline ends. This CDR3 has 11 amino acids. Germline values: CDR1 SQVTM, CDR2 ANQGSEA. The CDR3 bases are TGCAGCGTTCAATTTTACAACGAGCAGTACTTC. Translated: CSVQFYNEQYF.

This clonotype was counted many times. J is TRBJ2-2 and V is TRBV2, with D unclear. Trimming took off 4 bases at V and 9 bases at J, with 9 bases between the two ends. CDR3 length equals 12 residues. Germline V gene lookup returns CDR1 SNHLY and CDR2 FYNNEI. DNA for the CDR3: TGTGCCAGCAGTGCCCCGCTGAGGGAGCTGTTTTTT. Translation gives CASSAPLRELFF. Based on the CDR3 plus reference TRBV2 and TRBJ2-2, the full variable domain is EPEVTQTPSHQVTQMGQEVILRCVPISNHLYFYWYRQILGQKVEFLVSFYNNEISEKSEIFDDQFSVERPDGSNFTLKIRSTKLEDSAMYFCASSAPLRELFFGEGSRLTVL.

There are many counts of this clonotype. CDR3 coding DNA: TGTGCCAGCAGTTTAAGGCAGACTTATGGCTACACCTTC. Translating gives CASSLRQTYGYTF. The V gene is TRBV28, the J gene TRBJ1-2; no definite D call. The CDR3 has 13 amino acids. Per the germline V gene, CDR1 is MDHEN and CDR2 is SYDVKM. Trimming removed 2 bases from V and 5 bases from J, with 9 bases in between.

This clonotype was counted ten times or more. This rearrangement joins TRBV10-3 to TRBJ2-3; maybe TRBD1 (5 bases). Germline V CDR1 and CDR2: ENHRY, SYGVKD. CDR3 length equals 14 residues. Trimming removed 6 bases at V and 0 bases at J, with 10 bases between. CDR3: CAIRGLVSTDTQYF. CDR3 in DNA: TGTGCCATCAGGGGGCTAGTAAGCACAGATACGCAGTATTTT.

This clonotype came up many times. The rearrangement uses TRBV11-1 and TRBJ1-1, with TRBD1 matching over 8 bases. Germline trimming cut 5 bases from V and 3 bases from J; bases unmatched to any gene: 5. The CDR3 covers 14 residues. Germline V gene data show CDR1 as SGHAT and CDR2 as FQDESV (reference sequence). The CDR3 DNA reads TGTGCCAGCAGCCCCAGGGGGCGGCACACTGAAGCTTTCTTT. Translation gives CASSPRGRHTEAFF.

This clonotype was seen more than once but under ten times. This chain uses TRBV12-3 or TRBV12-4 with TRBJ1-3; 7 nucleotides align to TRBD1. Trimming cost V 3 bases and J 2 bases; bases outside gene matches: 1. The CDR3 has 14 residues. As DNA, the CDR3 is TGTGCCAGCAGTTTGACAGGGACTGGAAACACCATATATTTT. Its translation is CASSLTGTGNTIYF.

The sample holds many counts of this clonotype. The J gene is TRBJ1-1, the V gene TRBV9; D ambiguous. The CDR3 is made up of 15 amino acids. The V gene lost 0 bases and the J gene lost 4 bases, with 13 bases spanning the gap. CDR1 SGDLS and CDR2 YYNGEE come from the germline V gene. The CDR3 bases are TGTGCCAGCAGCGTAGAGGAGGGAGGTGGCACTGAAGCTTTCTTT. Its translation: CASSVEEGGGTEAFF.

Turning to this clonotype: A much bigger clone sits one base away, suggesting this may be a read error. Here the CDR3 reads CASLGLAGGDTQYF. In DNA form, the CDR3 reads TGTGCCAGCTTAGGACTAGCGGGAGGAGATACGCAGTATTTT. J is TRBJ2-3 and V is TRBV18; 14 nucleotides line up with TRBD2. The CDR3 loop spans 14 amino acids. Germline CDR1 KGHSH, CDR2 LQKENI. Trimming cost V 7 bases and J 5 bases; bases outside gene matches: 2.

This clonotype was observed many times. The CDR3 DNA sequence: TGTGCCAGTAGCCGCAGGCAGATTTCTAACACCGGGGAGCTGTTTTTT. Translation: CASSRRQISNTGELFF. V and J are TRBV19 and TRBJ2-2; D unclear. Germline CDR1 and CDR2: LNHDA and SQIVND (reference sequence). There are 16 residues in the CDR3. V dropped 6 bases and J dropped 2 bases, with 16 bases sitting between them.

The chain joins TRBV14 to TRBJ1-1; D remains unclear. The CDR3 is 13 residues long. Per germline, CDR1 SGHDN and CDR2 FVKESK. Trimming left V 1 base short and J 6 bases short, with 9 bases between. CDR3 DNA: TGTGCCAGCAGCCAAGGACGGTTAGCTGAAGCTTTCTTT. Translating gives CASSQGRLAEAFF.

This clonotype showed up many times. The chain carries TRBV6-2 or TRBV6-3 and TRBJ2-3; D is undetermined. Per germline, CDR1 MNHEY and CDR2 SVGEGT. V lost 1 base to trimming and J lost 5 bases, with 4 bases between them. The CDR3 totals 12 residues. The CDR3 DNA follows: TGTGCCAGCAGTTACTGGGGAGATACGCAGTATTTT. Encoded protein: CASSYWGDTQYF.

In its sample, this clonotype was seen many times. The DNA of the CDR3 is TGCAGTGCAAGGAAGGAGCGGGCTTACAATGAGCAGTTCTTC. Translating it yields CSARKERAYNEQFF. The rearrangement joins TRBV20-1 to TRBJ2-1; TRBD2 is a possible D gene (6 bases). CDR3 size: 14 residues. V shed 6 bases and J shed 4 bases, with 16 bases lying between them. Germline CDR1 reads DFQATT; CDR2 reads SNEGSKA (reference sequence).

This clonotype was recorded many times. This rearrangement joins TRBV6-1 to TRBJ1-1; 9 bases match TRBD1. CDR1 and CDR2 from the germline V gene are MNHNS and SASEGT. The CDR3 runs 16 residues. The trim removed 4 bases at V and 5 bases at J, leaving 11 bases unmatched. CDR3 bases: TGTGCCAGCAGTGGACACAGGGGGCAAAGTTGGACTGAAGCTTTCTTT. It yields the protein CASSGHRGQSWTEAFF.

This clonotype was detected many times. CDR3 DNA: TGTGCCAGCAACTTCGACGGACGCACAGATACGCAGTATTTT. This gives the protein CASNFDGRTDTQYF. This chain joins TRBV7-8 and TRBJ2-3; no definite D call. V was trimmed by 7 bases and J by 1 base, leaving 12 bases between them. The CDR3 covers 14 residues. Looked up from germline, CDR1 is SGHVS and CDR2 is FQNEAQ. Variable domain in full (rest from reference TRBV7-8 and TRBJ2-3): GAGVSQSPRYKVAKRGQDVALRCDPISGHVSLFWYQQALGQGPEFLTYFQNEAQLDKSGLPSDRFFAERPEGSVSTLKIQRTQQEDSAVYLCASNFDGRTDTQYFGPGTRLTVL.

About this clonotype: At one boundary the junction diverges from the germline segment, which might be a read error. The chain is built from TRBV19 and TRBJ2-1; 10 nucleotides line up with TRBD2. CDR3 length: 15 amino acids. Germline V gene lookup returns CDR1 LNHDA and CDR2 SQIVND (reference sequence). This CDR3 reads CDSSMPSGSLNEQFF. In nucleotides, the CDR3 is TGTGACAGTAGTATGCCTAGCGGGAGTTTGAATGAGCAGTTCTTC.

This clonotype has ten or more counts. The chain recombines TRBV29-1 with TRBJ1-2; 7 bases are shared with TRBD1. Unmatched junction bases numbered 12, after V lost 6 bases and J lost 8 bases. The germline V gene encodes CDR1 SQVTM and CDR2 ANQGSEA. The CDR3 is 13 amino acids. The CDR3 sequence: CSVTPGTARGYTF. The CDR3 nucleotides read TGCAGCGTCACCCCGGGGACAGCGAGAGGCTACACCTTC.

There are many counts of this clonotype. V and J are TRBV10-3 and TRBJ2-5; D unclear. V dropped 2 bases and J dropped 1 base, with 5 bases sitting between them. Germline V gene lookup returns CDR1 ENHRY and CDR2 SYGVKD. This CDR3 region has 13 residues. The DNA for the CDR3 is TGTGCCATCAGTGAGGGGCCCCAAGAGACCCAGTACTTC. As protein: CAISEGPQETQYF.

This clonotype was detected many times. The chain recombines TRBV6-4 with TRBJ2-1; the D is unclear. V shed 8 bases and J shed 5 bases, with 13 bases lying between them. Germline loops: CDR1 MRHNA, CDR2 SNTAGT. The CDR3 has 13 amino acids. In nucleotides, the CDR3 is TGTGCCAGCGGGCTTGGAGAAAACAATGAGCAGTTCTTC. Its translation is CASGLGENNEQFF.

This clonotype was counted many times. This chain links TRBV19 with TRBJ1-1, with 8 positions matching TRBD1. Germline V gene data show CDR1 as LNHDA and CDR2 as SQIVND (reference sequence). With V trimmed by 4 bases and J by 4 bases, 5 bases remained unmatched. The CDR3 has 14 amino acids. The CDR3 region is CASSTTGVATEAFF. The CDR3 DNA sequence: TGTGCCAGTAGTACGACAGGGGTCGCCACTGAAGCTTTCTTT. The full variable domain, with the rest looked up from reference TRBV19 and TRBJ1-1, is DGGITQSPKYLFRKEGQNVTLSCEQNLNHDAMYWYRQDPGQGLRLIYYSQIVNDFQKGDIAEGYSVSREKKESFPLTVTSAQKNPTAFYLCASSTTGVATEAFFGQGTRLTVV.